Presented here are 20 T cell receptor beta chains from one specimen sequenced in a study of shared clonotypes between healthy human individuals. Sequenced by immunoSEQ multiplex PCR; TCRdb stores in-frame clones only, minus some. The sample contains about 480,000 clones, 79% of which appear only once. Sequencing used PBMCs. The receptors derive from a woman aged 40-49 years in good health. Some clones in this sample may be carry-over from other donors' samples.

The V gene is TRBV5-6, the J gene TRBJ2-5; tentatively, D is TRBD2 (5 bases). Germline V gene lookup returns CDR1 SGHDT and CDR2 YYEEEE. There are 15 residues in the CDR3. V lost 0 bases, J lost 5 bases, and 14 bases lay in between. The DNA of the CDR3 is TGTGCCAGCAGCTTGGCCAAAGGGAGTCGGGAGACCCAGTACTTC. Protein product: CASSLAKGSRETQYF.

The J gene is TRBJ2-7, the V gene TRBV7-2; the D is unclear. This CDR3 is built from 13 residues. Trimming took off 1 base at V and 6 bases at J, with 10 bases between the two ends. The germline gives CDR1 SGHTA, CDR2 FQGNSA. The CDR3 spells CASSLEYGREQYF. CDR3 sequence (DNA): TGTGCCAGCAGCTTAGAGTACGGGCGCGAGCAGTACTTC.

The chain couples TRBV9 to TRBJ2-5, with 11 bases that match TRBD2. The CDR3 runs to 14 residues. The ends lost 3 bases at V and 5 bases at J; junction bases unmatched: 3. Germline-derived CDR1 and CDR2 are SGDLS and YYNGEE. DNA for the CDR3: TGTGCCAGCAGCGACCTAGCGGGAGGTGAGACCCAGTACTTC. Residues: CASSDLAGGETQYF.

The rearrangement links TRBV10-1 to TRBJ1-2; no clear D. The germline V gene has CDR1 WNHNN and CDR2 SYGVQD (reference sequence). Trimming removed 0 bases from V and 8 bases from J, with 10 bases in between. CDR3 length equals 13 residues. The CDR3 DNA sequence: TGCGCCAGCAGTGAGTCAGGATCTTCGGGCTACACCTTC. Protein product: CASSESGSSGYTF.

This chain links TRBV4-2 with TRBJ1-2; no clear D gene. V was pared by 1 base and J by 3 bases, with 18 bases between. In germline, CDR1 is LGHNA, CDR2 YNFKEQ. This CDR3 has 17 residues. The CDR3, as DNA: TGTGCCAGCAGCCAAGTATTAAGTGGGGTGGGAGACTATGGCTACACCTTC. This sequence encodes CASSQVLSGVGDYGYTF.

The CDR3 protein is CASSEWQGGEKLFF. In DNA form, the CDR3 reads TGTGCCAGCAGTGAGTGGCAGGGGGGCGAAAAACTGTTTTTT. The chain uses TRBV2 and TRBJ1-4; 7 nucleotides align to TRBD1. V was pared by 3 bases and J by 8 bases, with 6 bases of the junction left unmatched. The CDR3 has 14 residues. Germline-derived CDR1 and CDR2 are SNHLY and FYNNEI.

The gene calls are TRBV9 and TRBJ2-2; no reliable D call. CDR3 length equals 14 residues. Looked up from germline, CDR1 is SGDLS and CDR2 is YYNGEE. V gave up 3 bases and J gave up 5 bases, with 11 bases separating them. For the CDR3, the DNA is TGTGCCAGCAGCGCCGCCCAATCAACCGGGGAGCTGTTTTTT. It is translated as CASSAAQSTGELFF.

The chain combines TRBV10-3 with TRBJ2-7; D is possibly TRBD1 (5 bases). The CDR3 consists of 12 residues. V lost 6 bases to trimming and J lost 6 bases, with 12 bases between them. Looked up from germline, CDR1 is ENHRY and CDR2 is SYGVKD. DNA for the CDR3: TGTGCCATCAGCCCCCAGGGAAGCGAGCAGTACTTC. Protein: CAISPQGSEQYF.

This clone was recorded a few times. The chain employs TRBV4-1 and TRBJ2-7; tentatively, D is TRBD1 (6 bases). CDR1 and CDR2 from the germline V gene are MGHRA and YSYEKL. This CDR3 is 16 amino acids long. V lost 0 bases and J lost 7, with 19 bases in between. The CDR3 spells CASSQDRTGYTSEQYF. In nucleotides, the CDR3 is TGCGCCAGCAGCCAAGATAGAACAGGGTACACTAGTGAGCAGTACTTC.

The V and J genes are TRBV4-1 and TRBJ2-7, with 12 bases identical to TRBD1. Germline V lookup: CDR1 MGHRA, CDR2 YSYEKL. The CDR3 has 16 amino acids. Losses at the gene ends were 3 bases for V and 7 bases for J; bases not matched to a gene: 10. This chain's CDR3 is CASSHPRGQGAGEQYF. Written as DNA, the CDR3 is TGCGCCAGCAGCCACCCTCGGGGACAGGGGGCTGGAGAGCAGTACTTC.

The V call is TRBV7-3, the J call TRBJ2-1, with TRBD1 matching over 8 bases. The CDR3 has 15 residues. V was pared by 4 bases and J by 2 bases, with 4 bases of the junction left unmatched. Germline V gives CDR1 SGHTA, CDR2 FQGTGA. CDR3 sequence (DNA): TGTGCCAGCAGCTCGACAGGGGCTCCCTACAATGAGCAGTTCTTC. This sequence encodes CASSSTGAPYNEQFF.

This chain links TRBV9 with TRBJ2-3, with a weak D call TRBD1 (5 bases). This CDR3 spans 15 amino acids. The V end lost 0 bases, the J end lost 6 bases, and 14 bases lay between the germline ends. CDR1 SGDLS and CDR2 YYNGEE come from the germline V gene. The CDR3 DNA follows: TGTGCCAGCAGCGTAGATGGACACATTCGGGATACGCAGTATTTT. This encodes CASSVDGHIRDTQYF.

This chain links TRBV19 with TRBJ2-7; either TRBD1 or TRBD2 may fit D (5 bases each). The CDR3 is 14 amino acids. The germline V gene has CDR1 LNHDA and CDR2 SQIVND (reference sequence). Between the trimmed V and J ends, which lost 4 bases and 6 bases, there was a span of 16 bases. CDR3 coding DNA: TGTGCCAGTAGTAACCTAGCAGACCAGGGCGAGCAGTACTTC. Translating it yields CASSNLADQGEQYF.

A few counts support this clone. This chain uses TRBV27 with TRBJ2-7, with 12 bases fitting TRBD2. The CDR3 sequence is 15 residues long. Germline trimming cut 5 bases from V and 1 base from J; bases unmatched to any gene: 3. Germline V lookup: CDR1 MNHEY, CDR2 SMNVEV (reference sequence). CDR3 nucleotide sequence: TGTGCCAGCAGTCACGGACTAGCGGGGTCCTACGAGCAGTACTTC. Translated, it gives CASSHGLAGSYEQYF.

The chain employs TRBV28 and TRBJ1-3, with 9 bases identical to TRBD1. The V segment lost 2 bases and the J segment 8 bases; nucleotides outside the gene matches: 4. This CDR3 contains 14 residues. Germline-derived CDR1 and CDR2 are MDHEN and SYDVKM. The CDR3 reads CASSLMTGGHTIYF. The CDR3 DNA follows: TGTGCCAGCAGTTTAATGACAGGGGGGCACACCATATATTTT.

The gene calls are TRBV1 and TRBJ1-2. TRBV1 is tagged as a pseudogene. CDR3 length equals 13 residues. The CDR3 sequence: CTSIVRKTYGYTF. The CDR3 DNA follows: TGCACCAGCATTGTGCGAAAGACCTATGGCTACACCTTC.

This clone was picked up many times. V and J are TRBV27 and TRBJ2-7, with TRBD1 as a possible D gene (6 bases). The germline V and J ends were trimmed by 3 bases and 2 bases, with 14 bases remaining between them. CDR3 length: 15 amino acids. The germline V gene has CDR1 MNHEY and CDR2 SMNVEV (reference sequence). The CDR3 bases are TGTGCCAGCAGTTTGGGGGCAGGGCGTCCCTACGAGCAGTACTTC. Translation: CASSLGAGRPYEQYF.

This chain uses TRBV2 with TRBJ1-1, with D tentatively TRBD1 (6 bases). The CDR3 loop spans 14 amino acids. V dropped 2 bases and J dropped 4 bases, with 11 bases sitting between them. Germline V gene data show CDR1 as SNHLY and CDR2 as FYNNEI. CDR3 residues: CASSENSGVTEAFF. The CDR3 DNA sequence: TGTGCCAGCAGTGAAAATTCAGGGGTCACTGAAGCTTTCTTT.

The chain couples TRBV19 to TRBJ1-1, with 8 positions matching TRBD1. Germline CDR1 reads LNHDA; CDR2 reads SQIVND (reference sequence). J lost 6 bases, V lost 6 bases, and 9 bases had no gene match. CDR3 size: 14 residues. The CDR3 sequence is CASRPFTGGPEAFF. The DNA for the CDR3 is TGTGCCAGTAGGCCTTTTACAGGGGGGCCTGAAGCTTTCTTT.

The CDR3 DNA is TGTGCCAGCAGCATAGCGATTTCCTACAATGAGCAGTTCTTC. Amino acids: CASSIAISYNEQFF. The chain is built from TRBV6-5 and TRBJ2-1; perhaps TRBD2 as D (5 bases). V was cut by 6 bases and J by 1 base, with 10 bases left in between. Germline loops: CDR1 MNHEY, CDR2 SVGAGI. This CDR3 has 14 residues.